A selection of T cell receptor beta chains follows, all from one sample in a study of graft-versus-host responses after intestinal transplantation. Assay: immunoSEQ multiplex PCR; the TCRdb copy retains only in-frame clones and omits some. The data hold some 120,000 clones, with approximately 93% observed a single time. Their antigens remain unidentified. This specimen consisted of unstimulated CD8+ T cells sorted from spleen or lymph node cells, obtained before transplant. These receptors all come from a human donor who was the organ donor for an intestinal transplant. Each CDR3 is given with its conserved first and last residue. D genes are given only for firm matches. Rows may omit the clone size; those that give it use once, few, many or a size class.

TRBD1	TRBV29-1	once	TRBJ2-1	TGCAGCGTCCGACAGGGGGGGAATGAGCAGTTCTTC	CSVRQGGNEQFF
NA	TRBV20-1	NA	TRBJ1-4	TGCAGGGACAAGCCTAATGAAAAACTGTTTTTT	CRDKPNEKLFF
NA	TRBV27	once	TRBJ1-2	TGTGCCAGCGGGAGGGGCGGGTTGGATGGCTACACCTTC	CASGRGGLDGYTF
TRBD1	TRBV25-1	NA	TRBJ2-1	TGTGCCAGCAGCGATAGGACAGGGGCCAATGAGCAGTTCTTC	CASSDRTGANEQFF
TRBD2	TRBV5-5	NA	TRBJ2-7	TGTGCCAGCAGCACCCTTAGCGGGAGGCACGAGCAGTACTTC	CASSTLSGRHEQYF
TRBD1	TRBV19	NA	TRBJ2-3	TGTGCCAGTAGTAAGTGGGGACAGTACCTTGCAGATACGCAGTATTTT	CASSKWGQYLADTQYF
NA	TRBV14	once	TRBJ1-2	TGTGCCAGCAGCCCCTCGACCCTCTATGGCTACACCTTC	CASSPSTLYGYTF
TRBD1	TRBV18	once	TRBJ1-6	TGTGCCAGCTCACCACTCCCAGGGGGGTTTTCGGGCGTAGGTGGAGATTTTGATCTCCCACCCCTCCACTTT	CASSPLPGGFSGVGGDFDLPPLHF
NA	TRBV7-9	NA	TRBJ2-5	TGTGCCAGCAGCTTAGGCAGGGACGTCTGGGGAGAGACCCAGTACTTC	CASSLGRDVWGETQYF
NA	TRBV19	NA	TRBJ2-1	TGTGCCAGTAGTATAGGGGGCTACAATGAGCAGTTCTTC	CASSIGGYNEQFF
TRBD2	TRBV6-4	NA	TRBJ2-1	TGTGCCAGCAGTGCCGGACTAGCGGGGGAGCAGTTCTTC	CASSAGLAGEQFF
NA	TRBV7-9	NA	TRBJ2-7	TGTGCCAGCAGCTTTCGAGGGGAGCAGTACTTC	CASSFRGEQYF
NA	TRBV20-1	NA	TRBJ2-5	TGCAGTGTTCCCATAGCGGAGACCCAGTACTTC	CSVPIAETQYF
NA	TRBV28	once	TRBJ2-7	TGTGCCAGCAGTTTCTACGATCCCTCCTACGAGCAGTACTTC	CASSFYDPSYEQYF
NA	TRBV7-8	once	TRBJ1-5	TGTGCCAGCAGCTTATTTGGGTTATATAGCAATCAGCCCCAGCATTTT	CASSLFGLYSNQPQHF
NA	TRBV15	once	TRBJ2-3	TGTGCCACCAGCAGGACAGCCGATACTACAGATACGCAGTATTTT	CATSRTADTTDTQYF
TRBD2	TRBV6-1	NA	TRBJ2-1	TGTGCCAGCAGTGAATTTGAGGGAGGGCCTGATGAGCAGTTCTTC	CASSEFEGGPDEQFF
NA	TRBV30	NA	TRBJ1-3	TGTGCCTGGCAACAGGACTCTGGAAACACCATATATTTT	CAWQQDSGNTIYF
TRBD2	TRBV9	once	TRBJ2-5	TGTGCCAGCAGCGTAGAGGGACTAGCGGGAATAGAGACCCAGTACTTC	CASSVEGLAGIETQYF